The 3 T cell receptor beta chains presented below share a single source sample, sequenced in a study of human T cells and chemical hapten exposure. Time point here: pre-sensitization, week 0. Treatment denoted: therapeutic diphenylcyclopropenone sensitization with weekly scalp DPC. One entry per CDR3 protein, called by TCRdb with MiXCR from the RACE reads. Of 90,000 or so distinct CDR3 sequences listed, approximately 9% are singletons. The sample was whole blood, taken in connection with sensitization to the hapten diphenylcyclopropenone (DPC). Receptors were obtained from a man in his forties or fifties with alopecia areata. Some clones in this sample may be carry-over from other donors' samples.

This clonotype was seen repeatedly, ten times or more. The chain couples TRBV7-8 to TRBJ1-2; D gene ambiguous. CDR3 length: 16 residues. Looked up from germline, CDR1 is SGHVS and CDR2 is FQNEAQ. Trimming took off 4 bases at V and 3 bases at J, with 18 bases between the two ends. DNA of the CDR3: TGTGCCAGCAGCTCCGCGTTGGGAAATACCGACTATGGCTACACCTTC. Its translation: CASSSALGNTDYGYTF. The complete variable domain, with remaining parts taken from reference TRBV7-8 and TRBJ1-2, reads GAGVSQSPRYKVAKRGQDVALRCDPISGHVSLFWYQQALGQGPEFLTYFQNEAQLDKSGLPSDRFFAERPEGSVSTLKIQRTQQEDSAVYLCASSSALGNTDYGYTFGSGTRLTVV.

This clonotype was observed a few times. J is TRBJ2-1 and V is TRBV5-1; tentatively, D is TRBD1 (6 bases). Germline V gene data show CDR1 as SGHRS and CDR2 as YFSETQ. The CDR3 has 15 amino acids. Deletions cut 4 bases from V and 5 bases from J, with 16 bases between. The CDR3 is CASSLAGQRNNEQFF. In DNA, the CDR3 is TGCGCCAGCAGCCTTGCAGGACAGCGAAACAATGAGCAGTTCTTC.

This clonotype was detected only a few times. This rearrangement joins TRBV29-1 to TRBJ2-2; possibly TRBD2 for D (5 bases). Per germline, CDR1 SQVTM and CDR2 ANQGSEA. Trimming pared 4 bases from V and 1 base from J, leaving 13 bases between. The CDR3 runs 15 residues. The CDR3 nucleotides read TGCAGCGTTGTGGCGGGCGCCTTGAACACCGGGGAGCTGTTTTTT. Its protein is CSVVAGALNTGELFF.